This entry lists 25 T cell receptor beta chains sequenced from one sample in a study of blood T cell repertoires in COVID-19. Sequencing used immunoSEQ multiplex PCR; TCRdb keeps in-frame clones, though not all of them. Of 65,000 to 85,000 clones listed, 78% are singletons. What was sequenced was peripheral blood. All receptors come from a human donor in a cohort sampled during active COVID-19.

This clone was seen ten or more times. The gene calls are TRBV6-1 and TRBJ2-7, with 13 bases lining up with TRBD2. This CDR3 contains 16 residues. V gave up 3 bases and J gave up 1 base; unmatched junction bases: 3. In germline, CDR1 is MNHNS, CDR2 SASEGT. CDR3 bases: TGTGCCAGCAGTGAGTGGACTAGCGGGAGTTCCTACGAGCAGTACGTC. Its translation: CASSEWTSGSSYEQYV.

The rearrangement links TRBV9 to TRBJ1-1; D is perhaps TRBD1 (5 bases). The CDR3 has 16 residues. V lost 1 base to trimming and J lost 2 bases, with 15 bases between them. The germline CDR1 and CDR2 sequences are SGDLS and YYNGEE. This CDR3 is CASSVSRGWENTEAFF. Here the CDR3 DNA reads TGTGCCAGCAGCGTAAGCCGGGGGTGGGAAAACACTGAAGCTTTCTTT.

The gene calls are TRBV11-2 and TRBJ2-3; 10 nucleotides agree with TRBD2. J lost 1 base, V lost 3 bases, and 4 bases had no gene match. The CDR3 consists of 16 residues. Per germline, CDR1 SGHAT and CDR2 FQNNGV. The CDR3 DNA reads TGTGCCAGCAGCTTTCAAGGACTAGCGGGCACAGATACGCAGTATTTT. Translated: CASSFQGLAGTDTQYF.

The CDR3 protein is CASNPKWDSSYEQYV. In DNA form, the CDR3 reads TGTGCCAGCAACCCGAAATGGGACAGCTCCTACGAGCAGTACGTC. The chain has TRBV6-2 or TRBV6-3 and TRBJ2-7; 7 nucleotides align to TRBD1. This CDR3 spans 15 amino acids. Trimming removed 7 bases from V and 0 bases from J; junction bases left unmatched: 9. The germline V gene has CDR1 MNHEY and CDR2 SVGEGT.

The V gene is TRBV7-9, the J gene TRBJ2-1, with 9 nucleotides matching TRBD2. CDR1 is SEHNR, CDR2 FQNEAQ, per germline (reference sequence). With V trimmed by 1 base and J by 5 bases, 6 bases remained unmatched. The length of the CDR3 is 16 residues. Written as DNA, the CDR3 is TGTGCCAGCAGCTTAGTAAGCGGGAGGTTTGACAATGAGCAGTTCTTC. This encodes CASSLVSGRFDNEQFF.

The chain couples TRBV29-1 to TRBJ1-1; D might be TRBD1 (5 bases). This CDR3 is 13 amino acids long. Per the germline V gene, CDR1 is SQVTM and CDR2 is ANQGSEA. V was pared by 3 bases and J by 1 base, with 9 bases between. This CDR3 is CSVDNQGNTEAFF. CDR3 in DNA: TGCAGCGTTGATAACCAGGGGAACACTGAAGCTTTCTTT.

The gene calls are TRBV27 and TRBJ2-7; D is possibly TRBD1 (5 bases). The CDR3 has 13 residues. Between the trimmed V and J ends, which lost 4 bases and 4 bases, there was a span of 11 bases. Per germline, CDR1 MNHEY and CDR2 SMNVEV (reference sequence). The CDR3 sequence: CASSWQGGYEQYF. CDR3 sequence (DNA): TGTGCCAGCAGTTGGCAGGGTGGGTACGAGCAGTACTTC.

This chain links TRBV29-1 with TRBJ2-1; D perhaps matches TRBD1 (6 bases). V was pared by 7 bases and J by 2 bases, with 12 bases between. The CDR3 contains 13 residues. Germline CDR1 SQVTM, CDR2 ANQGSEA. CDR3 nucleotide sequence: TGCAGCGCTTCAGGGGCGCCCTACAATGAGCAGTTCTTC. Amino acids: CSASGAPYNEQFF.

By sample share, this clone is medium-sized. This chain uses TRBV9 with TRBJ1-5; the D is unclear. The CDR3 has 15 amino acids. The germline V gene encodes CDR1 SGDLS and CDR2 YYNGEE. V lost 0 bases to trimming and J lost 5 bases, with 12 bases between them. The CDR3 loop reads CASSVGYGDDQPQHF. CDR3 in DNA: TGTGCCAGCAGCGTAGGGTACGGGGATGATCAGCCCCAGCATTTT.

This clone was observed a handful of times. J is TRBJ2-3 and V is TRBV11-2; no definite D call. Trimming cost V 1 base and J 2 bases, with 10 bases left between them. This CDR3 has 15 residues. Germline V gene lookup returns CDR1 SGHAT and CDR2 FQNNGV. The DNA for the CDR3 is TGTGCCAGCAGCTTAGGTTCTGGCCACACAGATACGCAGTATTTT. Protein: CASSLGSGHTDTQYF.

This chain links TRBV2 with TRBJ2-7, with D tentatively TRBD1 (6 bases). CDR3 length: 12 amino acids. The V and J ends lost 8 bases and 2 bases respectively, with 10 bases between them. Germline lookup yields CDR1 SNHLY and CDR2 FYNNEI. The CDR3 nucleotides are TGTGCCAGCCAAGGGGGAACCTACGAGCAGTACTTC. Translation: CASQGGTYEQYF.

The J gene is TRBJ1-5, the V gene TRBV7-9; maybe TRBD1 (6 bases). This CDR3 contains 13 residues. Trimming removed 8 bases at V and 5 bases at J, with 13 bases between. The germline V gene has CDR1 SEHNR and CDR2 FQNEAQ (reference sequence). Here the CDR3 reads CASSQGWDQPQHF. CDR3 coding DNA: TGTGCCAGCTCCCAGGGGTGGGATCAGCCCCAGCATTTT.

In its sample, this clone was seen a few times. The CDR3 reads CASSYETGASTDTQYF. CDR3 coding DNA: TGTGCCAGCAGTTACGAAACAGGGGCTAGCACAGATACGCAGTATTTT. V and J are TRBV6-6 and TRBJ2-3; TRBD1 matches 7 bases. The V gene's germline CDR1 is MNHNY and CDR2 SVGAGI (reference sequence). V was pared by 2 bases and J by 0 bases, with 5 bases of the junction left unmatched. The CDR3 extends over 16 amino acids.

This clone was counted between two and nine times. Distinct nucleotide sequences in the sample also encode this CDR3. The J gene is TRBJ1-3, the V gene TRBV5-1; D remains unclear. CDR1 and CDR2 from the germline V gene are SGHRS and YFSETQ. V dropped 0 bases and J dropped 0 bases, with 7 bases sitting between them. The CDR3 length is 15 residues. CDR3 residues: CASSLDPVSGNTIYF. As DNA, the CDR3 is TGCGCCAGCAGCTTGGATCCGGTCTCTGGAAACACCATATATTTT.

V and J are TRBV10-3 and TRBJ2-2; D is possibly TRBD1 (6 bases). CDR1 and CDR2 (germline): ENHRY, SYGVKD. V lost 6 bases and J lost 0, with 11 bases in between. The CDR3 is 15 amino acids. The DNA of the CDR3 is TGTGCCATCAGAACCGGGACACCGAACACCGGGGAGCTGTTTTTT. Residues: CAIRTGTPNTGELFF.

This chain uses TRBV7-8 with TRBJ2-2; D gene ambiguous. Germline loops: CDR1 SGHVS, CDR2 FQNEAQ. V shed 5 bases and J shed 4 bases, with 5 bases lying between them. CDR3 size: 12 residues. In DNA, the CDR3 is TGTGCCAGCAGCCGCAGCACCGGGGAGCTGTTTTTT. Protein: CASSRSTGELFF.

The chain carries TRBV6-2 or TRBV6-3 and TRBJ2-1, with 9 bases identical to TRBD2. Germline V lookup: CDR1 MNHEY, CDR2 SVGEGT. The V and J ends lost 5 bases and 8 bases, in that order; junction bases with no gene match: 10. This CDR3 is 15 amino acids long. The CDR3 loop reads CASSRPGLADDEQFF. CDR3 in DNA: TGTGCCAGCAGTAGACCGGGACTAGCAGACGATGAGCAGTTCTTC.

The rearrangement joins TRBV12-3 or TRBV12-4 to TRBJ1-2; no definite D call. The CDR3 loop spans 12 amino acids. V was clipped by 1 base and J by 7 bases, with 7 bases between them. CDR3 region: CASSLGGSGYTF. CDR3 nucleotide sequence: TGTGCCAGCAGTTTAGGAGGTTCTGGCTACACCTTC.

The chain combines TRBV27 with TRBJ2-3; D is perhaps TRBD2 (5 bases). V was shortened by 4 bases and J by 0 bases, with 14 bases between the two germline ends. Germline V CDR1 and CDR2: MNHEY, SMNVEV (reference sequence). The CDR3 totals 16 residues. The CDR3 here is CASSSPWSGSTDTQYF. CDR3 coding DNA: TGTGCCAGCAGTTCTCCCTGGAGCGGTAGCACAGATACGCAGTATTTT.

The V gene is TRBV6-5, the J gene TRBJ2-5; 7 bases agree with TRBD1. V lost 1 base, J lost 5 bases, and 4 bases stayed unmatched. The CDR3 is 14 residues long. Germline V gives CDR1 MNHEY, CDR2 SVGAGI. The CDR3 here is CASSYLGQVETQYF. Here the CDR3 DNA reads TGTGCCAGCAGTTACTTAGGACAGGTCGAGACCCAGTACTTC.

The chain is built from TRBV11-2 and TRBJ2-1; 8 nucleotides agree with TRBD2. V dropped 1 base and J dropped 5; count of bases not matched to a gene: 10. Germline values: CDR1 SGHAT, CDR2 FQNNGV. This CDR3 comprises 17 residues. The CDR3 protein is CASSLGTSTYTHNEQFF. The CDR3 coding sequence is TGTGCCAGCAGCTTAGGGACTAGCACCTATACCCACAATGAGCAGTTCTTC.

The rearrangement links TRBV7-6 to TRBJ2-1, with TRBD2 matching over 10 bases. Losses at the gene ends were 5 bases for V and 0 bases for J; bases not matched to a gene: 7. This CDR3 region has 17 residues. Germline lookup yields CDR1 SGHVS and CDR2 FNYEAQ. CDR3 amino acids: CASSLSSSGSSYNEQFF. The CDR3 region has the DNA TGTGCCAGCAGCCTCTCATCTAGCGGGAGCTCCTACAATGAGCAGTTCTTC.

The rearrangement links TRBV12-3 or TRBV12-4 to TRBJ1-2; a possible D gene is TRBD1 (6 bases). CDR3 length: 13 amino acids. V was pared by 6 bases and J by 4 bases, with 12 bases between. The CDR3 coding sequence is TGTGCCAGCAGCCCACAGGGCCCCTATGGCTACACCTTC. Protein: CASSPQGPYGYTF.

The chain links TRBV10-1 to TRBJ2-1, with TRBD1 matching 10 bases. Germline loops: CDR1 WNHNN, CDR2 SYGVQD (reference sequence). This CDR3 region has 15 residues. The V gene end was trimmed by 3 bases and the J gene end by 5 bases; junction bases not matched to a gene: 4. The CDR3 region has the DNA TGCGCCAGCAGTGACCGGACAGGGGGGGACAATGAGCAGTTCTTC. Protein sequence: CASSDRTGGDNEQFF.

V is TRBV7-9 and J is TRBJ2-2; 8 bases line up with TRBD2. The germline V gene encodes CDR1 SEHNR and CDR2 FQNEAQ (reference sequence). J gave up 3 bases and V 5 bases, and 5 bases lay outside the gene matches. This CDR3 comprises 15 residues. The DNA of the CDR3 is TGTGCCAGCAGCGTCGGGGGGGCCGACACCGGGGAGCTGTTTTTT. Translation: CASSVGGADTGELFF.